Below, 32 T cell receptor beta chains from the same sample are listed, as sequenced in a study of blood T cells in healthy people across ages. A second PCR of about 7 to 12 cycles used a sample-barcoded 5' primer and a J-beta primer mix. TCRdb used MiXCR to reprocess the 5' RACE reads, holding one entry per CDR3 protein. In the table there are 1.5 million or so distinct CDR3 sequences, around two fifths of which are singletons. The specimen was blood. The receptors stem from a woman aged 18-35 years in good health.

The CDR3 here is CASPLAEAITDTQYF. The CDR3 region has the DNA TGTGCCAGCCCTTTAGCCGAAGCTATCACAGATACGCAGTATTTT. The gene calls are TRBV2 and TRBJ2-3; D ambiguous. The V end was cut by 8 bases, the J end by 2 bases, with 17 bases between. The CDR3 covers 15 residues. Looked up from germline, CDR1 is SNHLY and CDR2 is FYNNEI.

The chain uses TRBV6-5 and TRBJ2-3; no firm D call. Between the trimmed V and J ends, which lost 4 bases and 0 bases, there was a span of 14 bases. Germline values: CDR1 MNHEY, CDR2 SVGAGI. The CDR3 totals 16 residues. This CDR3 reads CASSLIRTASTDTQYF. CDR3 nucleotide sequence: TGTGCCAGCAGTTTAATAAGGACCGCTAGCACAGATACGCAGTATTTT.

The V gene is TRBV5-4, the J gene TRBJ1-4, with D perhaps matching TRBD1 (5 bases). Trimming took 6 bases from V and 5 from J, leaving 17 bases between them. The germline V gene encodes CDR1 SGHNT and CDR2 YYREEE (reference sequence). The CDR3 sequence is 15 residues long. CDR3 nucleotides: TGTGCCAGCACCACCGAGGGAAGGGGCAATGAAAAACTGTTTTTT. It yields the protein CASTTEGRGNEKLFF.

This clonotype has only a few counts. Here the CDR3 reads CASSKVLTEKNIQYF. CDR3 coding DNA: TGTGCCAGCAGCAAAGTTTTAACAGAAAAAAACATTCAGTACTTC. The J gene is TRBJ2-4, the V gene TRBV21-1. TRBV21-1 is labeled a pseudogene. The CDR3 spans 15 residues.

The chain couples TRBV6-5 to TRBJ2-5, with 9 bases lining up with TRBD1. V lost 5 bases to trimming and J lost 4 bases; unmatched junction nucleotides: 8. The CDR3 has 15 residues. The germline CDR1 and CDR2 sequences are MNHEY and SVGAGI. CDR3 region: CASSPGQGWGETQYF. Here the CDR3 DNA reads TGTGCCAGCAGTCCCGGACAGGGGTGGGGAGAGACCCAGTACTTC.

This rearrangement joins TRBV6-1 to TRBJ2-3, with D possibly TRBD2 on 5 matching bases. The CDR3 contains 18 residues. In germline, CDR1 is MNHNS, CDR2 SASEGT. The ends were cut back, 2 bases at V and 0 bases at J, with 18 bases in the middle. The CDR3 sequence: CASSEPEQARTSTDTQYF. The CDR3 bases are TGTGCCAGCAGTGAACCCGAACAAGCGCGGACTAGCACAGATACGCAGTATTTT.

The CDR3 here is CASSHVSDTQYF. The CDR3 nucleotides are TGTGCCAGCAGCCACGTCTCAGATACGCAGTATTTT. The chain carries TRBV3-1 and TRBJ2-3; D unresolved. Germline-derived CDR1 and CDR2 are LGHDT and YNNKEL (reference sequence). This CDR3 has 12 residues. V lost 3 bases to trimming and J lost 4 bases, with 5 bases between them.

The CDR3 DNA reads as TGTGCCAGCAGCCAAGGGGGTAGCGGGGTTTGGCGCAATGAGCAGTTCTTC. This gives the protein CASSQGGSGVWRNEQFF. This sequence joins TRBV14 and TRBJ2-1; 8 bases agree with TRBD2. The trim removed 1 base at V and 6 bases at J, leaving 11 bases unmatched. Per the germline V gene, CDR1 is SGHDN and CDR2 is FVKESK. The CDR3 is 17 residues long.

The chain uses TRBV10-3 and TRBJ1-4, with TRBD1 matching 7 bases. This CDR3 is 15 amino acids long. Trimming removed 4 bases from V and 4 bases from J; junction bases left unmatched: 6. CDR1 and CDR2 (germline): ENHRY, SYGVKD. CDR3 DNA sequence: TGTGCCATCAGTGGTTCGGGACAGATTAATGAAAAACTGTTTTTT. It is translated as CAISGSGQINEKLFF.

The J gene is TRBJ1-3, the V gene TRBV10-3; perhaps TRBD1 as D (5 bases). CDR3 length: 13 amino acids. Germline assignment: CDR1 ENHRY and CDR2 SYGVKD. The V gene lost 8 bases and the J gene lost 4 bases, with 12 bases spanning the gap. CDR3 sequence reads: CAIGGVPGNTIYF. In DNA form, the CDR3 reads TGTGCCATCGGAGGGGTACCCGGAAACACCATATATTTT.

Only a few counts were recorded for this clonotype. The CDR3 bases are TGTGCCAGCAGTTTAGGGTTTAGGGGGACTAGCGGGCGCGGACAATACGAGCAGTTCTTC. Its translation: CASSLGFRGTSGRGQYEQFF. The rearrangement joins TRBV28 to TRBJ2-1, with 12 bases aligning to TRBD2. Germline lookup yields CDR1 MDHEN and CDR2 SYDVKM. The trim removed 2 bases at V and 10 bases at J, leaving 21 bases unmatched. The CDR3 contains 20 residues.

The table lists this clonotype with a few counts. V gene TRBV10-2 combines with J gene TRBJ2-7; D perhaps matches TRBD2 (6 bases). The germline gives CDR1 WSHSY, CDR2 SAAADI. This CDR3 has 15 amino acids. Between the trimmed V and J ends, which lost 0 bases and 2 bases, there was a span of 11 bases. The CDR3 DNA reads as TGCGCCAGCAGTGAGTCGGGGACGGGAGCCTACGAGCAGTACTTC. Translated, it gives CASSESGTGAYEQYF.

The table lists this clonotype with a few counts. The V and J genes are TRBV4-1 and TRBJ2-1; maybe TRBD1 (6 bases). There are 14 residues in the CDR3. V lost 0 bases, J lost 15 bases, and 18 bases lay in between. Germline lookup yields CDR1 MGHRA and CDR2 YSYEKL. The CDR3 region is CASSQEVQGHFRFF. CDR3 nucleotides: TGCGCCAGCAGCCAAGAGGTACAGGGCCATTTTAGGTTCTTC.

This clonotype was seen a few times. This chain links TRBV2 with TRBJ1-1; D possibly corresponds to TRBD1 (6 bases). V was trimmed by 5 bases and J by 4 bases, leaving 20 bases between them. CDR1 and CDR2 from the germline V gene are SNHLY and FYNNEI. The CDR3 has 16 residues. The CDR3 region is CASSLQRPGGGTEAFF. CDR3 in DNA: TGTGCCAGCAGTCTTCAGAGGCCCGGGGGCGGCACTGAAGCTTTCTTT.

This chain links TRBV6-5 with TRBJ2-5; the D is unclear. The DNA matches TRBJ2-7 better at its end, which makes the J call doubtful. There are 15 residues in the CDR3. CDR1 is MNHEY and CDR2 is SVGAGI in the germline V gene. The CDR3 sequence is CASSYSQDPTYEQYF. CDR3 DNA: TGTGCCAGCAGTTACTCGCAGGACCCAACCTACGAGCAGTACTTC.

V usage is TRBV7-2 and J usage is TRBJ1-4; D unclear. With 4 bases removed from V and 4 bases from J, the gap between germline ends came to 4 bases. This CDR3 is 12 amino acids long. Per the germline V gene, CDR1 is SGHTA and CDR2 is FQGNSA. The CDR3 DNA sequence: TGTGCCAGCAGCTCGTATAATGAAAAACTGTTTTTT. As protein: CASSSYNEKLFF.

As DNA, the CDR3 is TGTGCCAGCAGTTCAGCGGGACTAGCGTGGTCCTACAATGAGCAGTACTTC. Protein sequence: CASSSAGLAWSYNEQYF. The chain couples TRBV12-3 or TRBV12-4 to TRBJ2-1; 10 bases match TRBD2. The J call may be faulty, since TRBJ2-7 better matches the DNA end. This CDR3 comprises 17 residues.

The rearrangement links TRBV6-5 to TRBJ2-3; D may be TRBD2 (5 bases). The CDR3 consists of 15 residues. V was shortened by 6 bases and J by 1 base, with 14 bases between the two germline ends. CDR1 and CDR2 (germline): MNHEY, SVGAGI. The chain's CDR3 is CASSPDYYGTDTQYF. CDR3 DNA sequence: TGTGCCAGCAGCCCCGACTATTATGGCACAGATACGCAGTATTTT.

The rearrangement links TRBV20-1 to TRBJ2-1, with 8 bases matching TRBD2. The CDR3 loop spans 16 amino acids. J lost 0 bases, V lost 2 bases, and 6 bases had no gene match. Germline lookup yields CDR1 DFQATT and CDR2 SNEGSKA (reference sequence). This CDR3 is CSARTTSGPSYNEQFF. The CDR3 region has the DNA TGCAGTGCTAGAACTACTAGCGGACCCTCCTACAATGAGCAGTTCTTC.

This chain links TRBV5-1 with TRBJ2-2, with unresolved D. Germline values: CDR1 SGHRS, CDR2 YFSETQ. CDR3 length: 16 residues. Between the trimmed V and J ends, which lost 0 bases and 0 bases, there was a span of 9 bases. CDR3 nucleotides: TGCGCCAGCAGCTTGGATGGGATTTCGAACACCGGGGAGCTGTTTTTT. This sequence encodes CASSLDGISNTGELFF.

This clonotype has just a few counts. The chain carries TRBV6-5 and TRBJ2-3; no clear D. CDR3 length: 13 amino acids. V was cut by 6 bases and J by 2 bases, with 9 bases left in between. Germline V gene lookup returns CDR1 MNHEY and CDR2 SVGAGI. The DNA for the CDR3 is TGTGCCAGCAGGGTACTACCCACAGATACGCAGTATTTT. It encodes CASRVLPTDTQYF.

This clonotype was detected ten times or more. The chain has TRBV6-2 or TRBV6-3 and TRBJ2-5; D is possibly TRBD2 (6 bases). CDR1 and CDR2 from the germline V gene are MNHEY and SVGEGT. The CDR3 contains 14 residues. Trimming stripped 6 bases from V and 2 bases from J, with 13 bases between. In DNA form, the CDR3 reads TGTGCCAGCAGCCGGTTAGCGGTACAAGAGACCCAGTACTTC. Amino acid sequence: CASSRLAVQETQYF.

The chain links TRBV7-9 to TRBJ2-1, with unresolved D. Germline values: CDR1 SEHNR, CDR2 FQNEAQ (reference sequence). V gave up 5 bases and J gave up 6 bases, with 17 bases separating them. The CDR3 is 15 amino acids. The CDR3 nucleotides read TGTGCCAGCAGCGCCCGAGACAAAGTAATCAATGAGCAGTTCTTC. This translates into CASSARDKVINEQFF.

The CDR3 region has the DNA TGTGCCAGCAGCTTAGCGGCCGGGGGTGAAAAACTGTTTTTT. Residues: CASSLAAGGEKLFF. The chain couples TRBV7-9 to TRBJ1-4, with a possible D match to TRBD1 (5 bases). The germline gives CDR1 SEHNR, CDR2 FQNEAQ (reference sequence). The V gene lost 0 bases and the J gene lost 7 bases, with 9 bases spanning the gap. The CDR3 contains 14 residues.

The V call is TRBV9, the J call TRBJ2-7, with 8 positions matching TRBD2. CDR1 is SGDLS, CDR2 YYNGEE, per germline. V lost 3 bases to trimming and J lost 7 bases; unmatched junction nucleotides: 12. This CDR3 contains 15 residues. CDR3 amino acids: CASSDLAGGYNEQYF. In DNA, the CDR3 is TGTGCCAGCAGCGACTTGGCGGGGGGATACAATGAGCAGTACTTC.

J is TRBJ2-7 and V is TRBV20-1, with 8 bases aligning to TRBD2. Germline V CDR1 and CDR2: DFQATT, SNEGSKA (reference sequence). V shed 3 bases and J 0 bases; nucleotides not matched to a gene: 7. The CDR3 length is 15 residues. The CDR3 DNA reads TGCAGTGCTAGGGCTACTAGCGGCGGCTCCTACGAGCAGTACTTC. It yields the protein CSARATSGGSYEQYF.

A note on this clonotype: The junction departs from germline at one end; a sequencing error may be responsible. V usage is TRBV12-3 or TRBV12-4 and J usage is TRBJ2-1, with 10 bases aligning to TRBD2. The CDR3 is 21 amino acids. In DNA, the CDR3 is TGTGCCAGCACCCTGGGGAGCCGGGCTAGCGGGGGCGGTATGTCCTACAATGGGCAGTTCTTC. Protein product: CASTLGSRASGGGMSYNGQFF.

This clonotype has only a few counts. The V gene is TRBV21-1, the J gene TRBJ2-1; the listed D gene, TRBD2, was not tested against the DNA. TRBV21-1 is a documented pseudogene. The CDR3 has 15 residues. CDR3 protein: CASSKFCGRAPEQFF. The CDR3 nucleotides are TGTGCCAGCAGCAAATTTTGCGGGAGGGCCCCTGAGCAGTTCTTC.

On this clonotype itself: One junction end disagrees with the germline gene, perhaps due to a read error. The V call is TRBV20-1, the J call TRBJ2-7, with D possibly TRBD1 on 5 matching bases. The J call may be faulty, since TRBJ2-5 better matches the DNA end. The length of the CDR3 is 11 residues. Looked up from germline, CDR1 is DFQATT and CDR2 is SNEGSKA (reference sequence). The chain's CDR3 is CIAGSSETQYF. CDR3 coding DNA: TGTATTGCAGGGTCCTCAGAGACCCAGTACTTC.

The chain uses TRBV7-9 and TRBJ2-7, with D tentatively TRBD1 or TRBD2 (5 bases each). CDR3 length equals 14 residues. Trimming removed 11 bases at V and 7 bases at J, with 24 bases between. Per the germline V gene, CDR1 is SEHNR and CDR2 is FQNEAQ (reference sequence). CDR3 amino acids: CAGGPLRSYNEQYF. CDR3 nucleotide sequence: TGTGCCGGGGGACCCTTACGCTCCTACAATGAGCAGTACTTC.

The chain has TRBV27 and TRBJ1-2; a weak D match, TRBD1 (5 bases). Germline lookup yields CDR1 MNHEY and CDR2 SMNVEV (reference sequence). The CDR3 length is 18 residues. The germline V and J ends were trimmed by 4 bases and 8 bases, with 29 bases remaining between them. CDR3 nucleotide sequence: TGTGCCAGCAGTTCCCCTTCATCGGAGGGGTTCTCTATCTACGGCTACACCTTC. Its translation: CASSSPSSEGFSIYGYTF.

V is TRBV18 and J is TRBJ2-1; D may be TRBD2 (6 bases). The CDR3 length is 17 residues. Trimming cost V 4 bases and J 0 bases, with 16 bases left between them. Germline assignment: CDR1 KGHSH and CDR2 LQKENI. The CDR3 spells CASSRKGTRSSYNEQFF. The CDR3 DNA is TGTGCCAGCTCACGCAAAGGGACTCGAAGCTCCTACAATGAGCAGTTCTTC.